Below, 26 T cell receptor beta chains from the same sample are listed, as sequenced in a study of naive and memory T cell subsets. Two oligonucleotides, mixed equimolar, formed the beta constant-region primer covering TRBC1 and TRBC2. In TCRdb, the UMI-ligation and nested PCR reads were re-called with MiXCR into one record per CDR3 protein. This sample has some 150,000 distinct CDR3 sequences, with about 15% found just once. The sample taken for sequencing was naive CD4+ T cells from blood. All receptors derive from a human donor in good health.

The chain uses TRBV29-1 and TRBJ2-3; no reliable D call. V lost 0 bases and J lost 2, with 9 bases in between. Looked up from germline, CDR1 is SQVTM and CDR2 is ANQGSEA. CDR3 size: 14 residues. The CDR3 region is CSVEDGISTDTQYF. The CDR3 bases are TGCAGCGTTGAAGATGGAATCTCCACAGATACGCAGTATTTT.

The chain links TRBV6-5 to TRBJ1-5; unclear D gene. CDR3 length: 15 residues. The germline CDR1 and CDR2 sequences are MNHEY and SVGAGI. V dropped 0 bases and J dropped 6 bases, with 12 bases sitting between them. CDR3 bases: TGTGCCAGCAGTTACTCAGGCCTCAACAGTCAGCCCCAGCATTTT. Its translation: CASSYSGLNSQPQHF.

As DNA, the CDR3 is TGTGCCAGCAGTTACGCGAGGAATCAGCCCCAGCATTTT. It specifies CASSYARNQPQHF. The V gene is TRBV28, the J gene TRBJ1-5, with D unresolved. Trimming took off 4 bases at V and 4 bases at J, with 8 bases between the two ends. Germline V gives CDR1 MDHEN, CDR2 SYDVKM. CDR3 length: 13 amino acids.

A few counts support this clonotype. V usage is TRBV28 and J usage is TRBJ2-1, with TRBD1 identical over 10 bases. Germline assignment: CDR1 MDHEN and CDR2 SYDVKM. V shed 5 bases and J 2 bases; nucleotides not matched to a gene: 3. The CDR3 consists of 15 residues. CDR3 bases: TGTGCCAGCAGTCCCGGGACAGGGGCCTACAATGAGCAGTTCTTC. Encoded protein: CASSPGTGAYNEQFF.

The J gene is TRBJ2-5, the V gene TRBV24-1, with D unresolved. Trimming took 0 bases from V and 5 from J, leaving 3 bases between them. The germline gives CDR1 KGHDR, CDR2 SFDVKD. The CDR3 runs to 12 residues. In nucleotides, the CDR3 is TGTGCCACCAGTGATTTGTGGGAGACCCAGTACTTC. Its translation is CATSDLWETQYF.

This clonotype was observed a handful of times. The V and J genes are TRBV4-2 and TRBJ2-1; 12 nucleotides match TRBD1. Trimming took 0 bases from V and 9 from J; bases not matched to a gene: 6. CDR1 is LGHNA and CDR2 is YNFKEQ in the germline V gene. The CDR3 is 16 residues long. The CDR3 DNA reads TGTGCCAGCAGCCAAGATCTGGGACAGGGGGCAGGTGAGCAGTTCTTC. Protein sequence: CASSQDLGQGAGEQFF.

J is TRBJ2-7 and V is TRBV27; 12 bases match TRBD2. Unmatched junction bases numbered 0, after V lost 4 bases and J lost 2 bases. Germline CDR1 MNHEY, CDR2 SMNVEV (reference sequence). The CDR3 length is 14 residues. This chain's CDR3 is CASSWTSGAYEQYF. The DNA of the CDR3 is TGTGCCAGCAGTTGGACTAGCGGGGCCTACGAGCAGTACTTC.

The chain combines TRBV6-2 or TRBV6-3 with TRBJ2-3; 7 bases match TRBD2. The ends lost 6 bases at V and 4 bases at J; junction bases unmatched: 7. Germline V gene data show CDR1 as MNHEY and CDR2 as SVGEGT. The CDR3 spans 14 residues. CDR3 protein: CASSLSGRPDTQYF. In DNA form, the CDR3 reads TGTGCCAGCAGCCTTAGCGGGCGTCCAGATACGCAGTATTTT.

This sequence joins TRBV15 and TRBJ2-2; 15 bases agree with TRBD2. V was pared by 1 base and J by 6 bases, with 6 bases of the junction left unmatched. Germline-derived CDR1 and CDR2 are LNHNV and YYDKDF (reference sequence). The CDR3 runs 18 residues. The CDR3 here is CATSRVWGLAGGPGELFF. The CDR3 bases are TGTGCCACCAGCAGAGTATGGGGACTAGCGGGAGGTCCCGGGGAGCTGTTTTTT. Based on the CDR3 plus reference TRBV15 and TRBJ2-2, the full variable domain is DAMVIQNPRYQVTQFGKPVTLSCSQTLNHNVMYWYQQKSSQAPKLLFHYYDKDFNNEADTPDNFQSRRPNTSFCFLDIRSPGLGDTAMYLCATSRVWGLAGGPGELFFGEGSRLTVL.

The chain links TRBV12-3 or TRBV12-4 to TRBJ2-3; no clear D gene. This CDR3 is 17 amino acids long. V lost 6 bases, J lost 0 bases, and 19 bases lay in between. The chain's CDR3 is CASSRPSLGSSTDTQYF. In nucleotides, the CDR3 is TGTGCCAGCAGCCGCCCGTCCTTGGGTTCTAGCACAGATACGCAGTATTTT.

On this clonotype: A clone one base away is much larger, so this may be a read error. The V and J genes are TRBV6-4 and TRBJ2-1, with 8 bases that match TRBD2. The CDR3 is made up of 15 amino acids. Losses at the gene ends were 6 bases for V and 3 bases for J; bases not matched to a gene: 7. CDR1 and CDR2 (germline): MRHNA, SNTAGT. The DNA of the CDR3 is TGTGCCAGCAGGCAAACTAGCGGAGGCTACAATGAGCAGTTCTTC. Its protein product is CASRQTSGGYNEQFF.

J is TRBJ2-2 and V is TRBV28; D remains ambiguous. Germline loops: CDR1 MDHEN, CDR2 SYDVKM. V lost 2 bases to trimming and J lost 3 bases, with 13 bases between them. The CDR3 runs 16 residues. CDR3 sequence (DNA): TGTGCCAGCAGTTTAGGATCGGCCCCGGACACCGGGGAGCTGTTTTTT. Encoded protein: CASSLGSAPDTGELFF.

This clonotype was picked up many times. The J gene is TRBJ2-1, the V gene TRBV2; 11 bases line up with TRBD2. Trimming at V came to 1 base and at J to 7 bases, leaving 9 bases not matched to a gene. The germline V gene has CDR1 SNHLY and CDR2 FYNNEI. The CDR3 is 17 residues long. The CDR3 spells CASSEGVAGGPRNEQFF. CDR3 bases: TGTGCCAGCAGTGAAGGAGTAGCGGGAGGGCCGAGGAATGAGCAGTTCTTC.

The chain is built from TRBV5-6 and TRBJ1-5, with 7 positions matching TRBD1. V lost 2 bases and J lost 5; bases outside the gene matches: 1. There are 13 residues in the CDR3. Germline V gene lookup returns CDR1 SGHDT and CDR2 YYEEEE. The CDR3 DNA reads as TGTGCCAGCAGCTTCGACAGGGATCAGCCCCAGCATTTT. Amino acids: CASSFDRDQPQHF.

This clonotype was detected many times. This chain uses TRBV4-3 with TRBJ2-7; TRBD2 matches 7 bases. The ends lost 0 bases at V and 0 bases at J; junction bases unmatched: 5. This CDR3 comprises 16 residues. In germline, CDR1 is LGHNA, CDR2 YSLEER. CDR3 DNA sequence: TGCGCCAGCAGCCAAGAGCTCCGGACTAGCTCCTACGAGCAGTACTTC. Translating gives CASSQELRTSSYEQYF.

The chain joins TRBV5-6 to TRBJ2-1, with unresolved D. V shed 2 bases and J shed 4 bases, with 7 bases lying between them. Germline V gene sequence: CDR1 SGHDT, CDR2 YYEEEE. The length of the CDR3 is 13 residues. CDR3 sequence: CASSFITYNEQFF. Here the CDR3 DNA reads TGTGCCAGCAGCTTTATAACTTACAATGAGCAGTTCTTC.

On this clonotype: The germline gene is not matched at one end of the junction; a read error may be the cause. The J gene is TRBJ2-1, the V gene TRBV6-1, with D maybe TRBD1 (6 bases). Germline V gives CDR1 MNHNS, CDR2 SASEGT. This CDR3 has 10 amino acids. Written as DNA, the CDR3 is TGTGCCAGCAGTAACAGGGAGCTAGGGTTC. This translates into CASSNRELGF.

The chain couples TRBV7-2 to TRBJ1-5; 8 bases agree with TRBD1. CDR1 and CDR2 (germline): SGHTA, FQGNSA. Unmatched junction bases numbered 11, after V lost 10 bases and J lost 3 bases. There are 15 residues in the CDR3. CDR3 residues: CATTPMTGDNQPQHF. The CDR3 DNA reads TGTGCCACCACACCTATGACAGGGGACAATCAGCCCCAGCATTTT.

The chain is built from TRBV5-6 and TRBJ1-4; TRBD1 aligns across 7 bases. This CDR3 is 14 amino acids long. Germline V CDR1 and CDR2: SGHDT, YYEEEE. J was trimmed by 4 bases and V by 5 bases; bases with no gene match: 5. CDR3 nucleotides: TGTGCCAGCAGGAGGGGGCCGAGTAATGAAAAACTGTTTTTT. This gives the protein CASRRGPSNEKLFF.

This clonotype was counted between two and nine times. The gene calls are TRBV28 and TRBJ2-3; D remains unclear. V lost 1 base, J lost 0 bases, and 5 bases lay in between. The CDR3 covers 14 residues. Germline V gene lookup returns CDR1 MDHEN and CDR2 SYDVKM. In DNA, the CDR3 is TGTGCCAGCAGTTTATATACTAGCACAGATACGCAGTATTTT. Amino acid sequence: CASSLYTSTDTQYF. The whole variable domain, remainder taken from reference TRBV28 and TRBJ2-3, is DVKVTQSSRYLVKRTGEKVFLECVQDMDHENMFWYRQDPGLGLRLIYFSYDVKMKEKGDIPEGYSVSREKKERFSLILESASTNQTSMYLCASSLYTSTDTQYFGPGTRLTVL.

This clonotype was counted between two and nine times. The chain combines TRBV7-9 with TRBJ2-3, with 11 nucleotides matching TRBD2. The CDR3 consists of 19 residues. CDR1 is SEHNR, CDR2 FQNEAQ, per germline (reference sequence). V lost 2 bases, J lost 6 bases, and 16 bases stayed unmatched. The CDR3 loop is CASSLSRVLAGGPTDTQYF. The DNA of the CDR3 is TGTGCCAGCAGCTTATCACGTGTGCTAGCGGGAGGTCCTACGGATACGCAGTATTTT. Full variable domain (outside the CDR3, taken from reference TRBV7-9 and TRBJ2-3): DTGVSQNPRHKITKRGQNVTFRCDPISEHNRLYWYRQTLGQGPEFLTYFQNEAQLEKSRLLSDRFSAERPKGSFSTLEIQRTEQGDSAMYLCASSLSRVLAGGPTDTQYFGPGTRLTVL.

The CDR3 spells CASSEAASGSYTQYF. DNA of the CDR3: TGCGCCAGCAGTGAGGCGGCTAGCGGGAGTTATACGCAGTATTTT. The chain carries TRBV10-1 and TRBJ2-3; 10 bases align to TRBD2. There are 15 residues in the CDR3. The V gene end was trimmed by 2 bases and the J gene end by 7 bases; junction bases not matched to a gene: 6. The germline gives CDR1 WNHNN, CDR2 SYGVQD (reference sequence).

This clonotype has more than one count but fewer than ten. The chain couples TRBV7-9 to TRBJ2-5; 13 positions match TRBD2. With V trimmed by 3 bases and J by 2 bases, 3 bases remained unmatched. CDR1 SEHNR and CDR2 FQNEAQ come from the germline V gene (reference sequence). This CDR3 comprises 16 residues. As DNA, the CDR3 is TGTGCCAGCAGCTTTGGGACTAGCGGGAATCAAGAGACCCAGTACTTC. As protein: CASSFGTSGNQETQYF.

A few counts support this clonotype. This rearrangement joins TRBV18 to TRBJ2-7; D may match TRBD1 or TRBD2 (5 bases each). Germline assignment: CDR1 KGHSH and CDR2 LQKENI. The CDR3 is 15 residues long. The V gene lost 3 bases and the J gene lost 3 bases, with 15 bases spanning the gap. The CDR3 DNA sequence: TGTGCCAGCTCACCTTACGAGGGGTGGGACTACGAGCAGTACTTC. It translates to CASSPYEGWDYEQYF.

The gene calls are TRBV14 and TRBJ1-3; D is undetermined. CDR1 is SGHDN and CDR2 is FVKESK in the germline V gene. Trimming cost V 4 bases and J 3 bases, with 10 bases left between them. The CDR3 consists of 14 residues. The CDR3 loop reads CASSPWAGGNTIYF. CDR3 in DNA: TGTGCCAGCAGCCCCTGGGCAGGTGGAAACACCATATATTTT.

The chain is built from TRBV21-1 and TRBJ1-5; the table's D call of TRBD1 was not tested on the DNA. TRBV21-1 is assigned pseudogene status. The CDR3 extends over 19 amino acids. In DNA, the CDR3 is TGTGCCAGCAGCAAAGCTGCACCCAGGGGGACTTATAGCAATCAGCCCCAGCATTTT. Translated: CASSKAAPRGTYSNQPQHF.